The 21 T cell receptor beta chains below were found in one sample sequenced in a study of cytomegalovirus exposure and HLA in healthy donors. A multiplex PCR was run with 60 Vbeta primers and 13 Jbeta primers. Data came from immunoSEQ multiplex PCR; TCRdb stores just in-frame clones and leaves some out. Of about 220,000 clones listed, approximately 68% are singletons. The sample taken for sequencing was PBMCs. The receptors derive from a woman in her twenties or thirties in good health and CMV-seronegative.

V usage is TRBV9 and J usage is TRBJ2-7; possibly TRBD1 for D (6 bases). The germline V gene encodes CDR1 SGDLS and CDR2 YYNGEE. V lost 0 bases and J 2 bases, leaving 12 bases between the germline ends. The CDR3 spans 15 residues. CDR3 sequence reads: CASSVAPDRTYEQYF. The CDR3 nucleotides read TGTGCCAGCAGCGTAGCCCCAGACAGGACCTACGAGCAGTACTTC. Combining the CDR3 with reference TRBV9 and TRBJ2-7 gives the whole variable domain DSGVTQTPKHLITATGQRVTLRCSPRSGDLSVYWYQQSLDQGLQFLIQYYNGEERAKGNILERFSAQQFPDLHSELNLSSLELGDSALYFCASSVAPDRTYEQYFGPGTRLTVT.

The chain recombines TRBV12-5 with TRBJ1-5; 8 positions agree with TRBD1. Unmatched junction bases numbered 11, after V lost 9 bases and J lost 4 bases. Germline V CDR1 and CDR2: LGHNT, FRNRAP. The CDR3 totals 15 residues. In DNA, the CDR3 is TGTGCTAGCGCCCCCCCGGGACAGGCTAATCAGCCCCAGCATTTT. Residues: CASAPPGQANQPQHF. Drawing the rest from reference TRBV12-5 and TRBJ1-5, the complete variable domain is DARVTQTPRHKVTEMGQEVTMRCQPILGHNTVFWYRQTMMQGLELLAYFRNRAPLDDSGMPKDRFSAEMPDATLATLKIQPSEPRDSAVYFCASAPPGQANQPQHFGDGTRLSIL.

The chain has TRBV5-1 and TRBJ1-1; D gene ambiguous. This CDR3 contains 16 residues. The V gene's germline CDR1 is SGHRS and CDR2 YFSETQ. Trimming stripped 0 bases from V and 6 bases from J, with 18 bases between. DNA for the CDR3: TGCGCCAGCAGCTTGGCACCAGGAGGAGGAATGGCTGAAGCTTTCTTT. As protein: CASSLAPGGGMAEAFF.

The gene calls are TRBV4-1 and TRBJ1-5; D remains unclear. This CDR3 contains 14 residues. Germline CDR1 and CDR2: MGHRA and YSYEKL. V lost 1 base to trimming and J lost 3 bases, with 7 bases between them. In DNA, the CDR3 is TGCGCCAGCAGCCAAGGCCCGGTCAATCAGCCCCAGCATTTT. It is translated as CASSQGPVNQPQHF.

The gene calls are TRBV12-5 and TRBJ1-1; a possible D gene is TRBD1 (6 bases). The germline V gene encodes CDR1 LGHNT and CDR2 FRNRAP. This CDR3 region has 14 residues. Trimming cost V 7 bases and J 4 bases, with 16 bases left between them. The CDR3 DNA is TGTGCTAGTGCCGCAACAGGGAGTTTCACTGAAGCTTTCTTT. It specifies CASAATGSFTEAFF.

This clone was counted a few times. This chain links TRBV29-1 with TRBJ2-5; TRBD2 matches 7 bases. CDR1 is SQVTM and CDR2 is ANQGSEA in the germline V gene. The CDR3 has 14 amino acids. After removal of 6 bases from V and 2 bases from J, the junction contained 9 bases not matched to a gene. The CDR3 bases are TGCAGCGTCGATGGGGCGGGAGATCAAGAGACCCAGTACTTC. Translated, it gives CSVDGAGDQETQYF.

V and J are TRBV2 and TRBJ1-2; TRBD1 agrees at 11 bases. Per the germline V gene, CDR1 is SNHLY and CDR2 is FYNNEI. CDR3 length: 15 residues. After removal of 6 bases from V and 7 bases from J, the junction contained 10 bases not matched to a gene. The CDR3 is CASSLIAGTGGGYTF. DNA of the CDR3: TGTGCCAGCAGCTTAATAGCCGGGACAGGGGGTGGCTACACCTTC.

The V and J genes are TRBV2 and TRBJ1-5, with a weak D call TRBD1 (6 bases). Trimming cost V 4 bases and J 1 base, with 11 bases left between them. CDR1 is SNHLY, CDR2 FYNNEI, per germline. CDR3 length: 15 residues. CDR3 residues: CASSGNRDSNQPQHF. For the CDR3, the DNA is TGTGCCAGCAGTGGCAACAGGGACAGCAATCAGCCCCAGCATTTT.

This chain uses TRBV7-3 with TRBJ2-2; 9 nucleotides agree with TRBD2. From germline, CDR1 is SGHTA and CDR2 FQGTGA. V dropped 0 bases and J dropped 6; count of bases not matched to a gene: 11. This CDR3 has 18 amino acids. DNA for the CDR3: TGTGCCAGCAGCTTAACGGATGTGGGACTAGCAGAACCCGGGGAGCTGTTTTTT. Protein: CASSLTDVGLAEPGELFF.

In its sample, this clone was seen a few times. This CDR3 is CASSLVQGPSTDTQYF. The DNA of the CDR3 is TGTGCCAGCAGCTTAGTACAGGGGCCCAGCACAGATACGCAGTATTTT. The chain combines TRBV7-8 with TRBJ2-3; TRBD1 matches 7 bases. This CDR3 is built from 16 residues. Germline trimming cut 1 base from V and 0 bases from J; bases unmatched to any gene: 4. Germline CDR1 reads SGHVS; CDR2 reads FQNEAQ. Full variable domain (remainder filled in from reference TRBV7-8 and TRBJ2-3): GAGVSQSPRYKVAKRGQDVALRCDPISGHVSLFWYQQALGQGPEFLTYFQNEAQLDKSGLPSDRFFAERPEGSVSTLKIQRTQQEDSAVYLCASSLVQGPSTDTQYFGPGTRLTVL.

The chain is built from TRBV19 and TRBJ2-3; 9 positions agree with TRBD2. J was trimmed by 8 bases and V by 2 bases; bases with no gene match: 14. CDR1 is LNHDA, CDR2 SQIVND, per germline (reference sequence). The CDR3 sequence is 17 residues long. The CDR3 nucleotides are TGTGCCAGTAGTATACCCTTTGCGGGACTAGCAACGGGTACGCAGTATTTT. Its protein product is CASSIPFAGLATGTQYF.

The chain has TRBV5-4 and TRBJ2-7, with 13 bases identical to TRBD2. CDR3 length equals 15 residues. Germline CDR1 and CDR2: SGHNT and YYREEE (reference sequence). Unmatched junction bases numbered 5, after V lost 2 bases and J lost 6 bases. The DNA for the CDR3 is TGTGCCAGCAGCTTACTAGCGGGGGGGGCCGTCGAGCAGTACTTC. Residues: CASSLLAGGAVEQYF.

CDR3 nucleotide sequence: TGTGCCAGCAGCTTGCTAGCGGGGGGCACGAACACCGGGGAGCTGTTTTTT. Encoded protein: CASSLLAGGTNTGELFF. This sequence joins TRBV5-8 and TRBJ2-2, with 11 bases that match TRBD2. With 1 base clipped from V and 0 bases from J, the junction kept 2 bases outside the gene matches. The germline V gene encodes CDR1 SGHTS and CDR2 YDEGEE. The CDR3 loop spans 17 amino acids.

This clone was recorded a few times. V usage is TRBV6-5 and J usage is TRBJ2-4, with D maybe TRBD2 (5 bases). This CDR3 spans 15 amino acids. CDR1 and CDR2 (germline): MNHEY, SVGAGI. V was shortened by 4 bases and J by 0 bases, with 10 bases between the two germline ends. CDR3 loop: CASSSGGLAKNIQYF. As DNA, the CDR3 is TGTGCCAGCAGTTCCGGCGGGTTAGCCAAAAACATTCAGTACTTC.

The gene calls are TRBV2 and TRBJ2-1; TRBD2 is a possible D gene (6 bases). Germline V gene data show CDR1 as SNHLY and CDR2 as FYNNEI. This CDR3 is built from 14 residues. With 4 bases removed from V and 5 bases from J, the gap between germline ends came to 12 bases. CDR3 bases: TGTGCCAGCAGTGTGTTAGCGGCGGACAATGAGCAGTTCTTC. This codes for CASSVLAADNEQFF.

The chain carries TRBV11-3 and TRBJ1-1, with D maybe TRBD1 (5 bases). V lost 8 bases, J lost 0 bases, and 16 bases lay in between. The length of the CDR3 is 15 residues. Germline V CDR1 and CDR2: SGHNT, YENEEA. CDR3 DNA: TGTGCCAGCGGGCCGACGGGGGGATTGAACACTGAAGCTTTCTTT. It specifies CASGPTGGLNTEAFF.

The CDR3 region has the DNA TGCGCCAGCAGGGGGGGGGCACCTACAGATACGCAGTATTTT. This translates into CASRGGAPTDTQYF. This chain joins TRBV5-1 and TRBJ2-3; D is possibly TRBD2 (7 bases). Germline V gives CDR1 SGHRS, CDR2 YFSETQ. Trimming took off 5 bases at V and 3 bases at J, with 13 bases between the two ends. There are 14 residues in the CDR3.

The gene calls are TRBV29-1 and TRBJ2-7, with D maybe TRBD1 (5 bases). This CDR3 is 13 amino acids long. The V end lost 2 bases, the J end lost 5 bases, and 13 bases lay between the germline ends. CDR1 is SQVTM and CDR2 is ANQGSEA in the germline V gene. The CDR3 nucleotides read TGCAGCGTTGAACGTCAGGGTAGCAACGAGCAGTACTTC. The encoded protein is CSVERQGSNEQYF.

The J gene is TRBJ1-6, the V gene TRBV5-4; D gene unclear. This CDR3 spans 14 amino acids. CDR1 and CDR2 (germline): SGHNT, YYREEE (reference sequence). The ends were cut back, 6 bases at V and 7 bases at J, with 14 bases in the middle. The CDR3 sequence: CASTDYDLNSPLHF. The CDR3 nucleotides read TGTGCCAGCACCGATTATGACTTGAATTCACCCCTCCACTTT.

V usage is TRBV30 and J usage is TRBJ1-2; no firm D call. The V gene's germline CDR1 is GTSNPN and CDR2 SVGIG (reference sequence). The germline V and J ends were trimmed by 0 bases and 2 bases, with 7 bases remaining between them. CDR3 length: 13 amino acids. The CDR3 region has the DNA TGTGCCTGGAGTGTACAGAGCAACTATGGCTACACCTTC. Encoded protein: CAWSVQSNYGYTF.

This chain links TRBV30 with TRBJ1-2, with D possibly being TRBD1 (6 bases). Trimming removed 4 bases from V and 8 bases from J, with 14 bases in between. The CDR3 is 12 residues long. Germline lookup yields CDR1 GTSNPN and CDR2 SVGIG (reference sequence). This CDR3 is CAWNIQGYGYTF. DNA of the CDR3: TGTGCCTGGAACATACAGGGTTACGGCTACACCTTC.